The 6 T cell receptor beta chains in this list originate from one sample, sequenced in a study of T-cell memory formation after mild COVID-19. TCRdb used MiXCR to reprocess the 5' RACE reads, holding one entry per CDR3 protein. The repertoire has approximately 240,000 distinct CDR3 sequences, 16% of them found once; the top ten carry 3% to 4.5%. The sequenced sample consisted of PBMCs or a T cell subset sorted from them (not recorded which). The origin of the receptors is a man aged 18 to 29 who had mild COVID-19 (a few samples of this study predate the infection). Cell type and time point are not known.

The chain links TRBV10-3 to TRBJ2-5, with 12 nucleotides matching TRBD2. V was clipped by 0 bases and J by 2 bases; unmatched bases: 1. This CDR3 is 16 amino acids long. Germline values: CDR1 ENHRY, CDR2 SYGVKD. CDR3 loop: CAISESGTSGQETQYF. CDR3 sequence (DNA): TGTGCCATCAGTGAGTCTGGGACTAGCGGGCAAGAGACCCAGTACTTC.

V usage is TRBV20-1 and J usage is TRBJ1-2; D is ambiguous. Germline assignment: CDR1 DFQATT and CDR2 SNEGSKA (reference sequence). With 0 bases removed from V and 8 bases from J, the gap between germline ends came to 13 bases. The CDR3 runs 13 residues. This chain's CDR3 is CSAREGHRGGYTF. The CDR3, as DNA: TGCAGTGCTAGAGAGGGCCATCGGGGAGGCTACACCTTC.

V is TRBV11-2 and J is TRBJ2-7, with a weak D call TRBD2 (6 bases). CDR3 size: 14 residues. The germline gives CDR1 SGHAT, CDR2 FQNNGV. Deletions cut 5 bases from V and 7 bases from J, with 18 bases between. CDR3 loop: CASSPRVGGLEQYF. For the CDR3, the DNA is TGTGCCAGCAGCCCAAGGGTCGGGGGATTGGAGCAGTACTTC.

This clonotype was seen a handful of times. This chain joins TRBV5-1 and TRBJ2-7; D is undetermined. This CDR3 region has 14 residues. In germline, CDR1 is SGHRS, CDR2 YFSETQ. V gave up 3 bases and J gave up 5 bases, with 15 bases separating them. CDR3 amino acids: CASSYGGVSHEQYF. CDR3 in DNA: TGCGCCAGCAGCTACGGTGGGGTATCCCACGAGCAGTACTTC.

The rearrangement links TRBV20-1 to TRBJ2-3; D is uncertain. The CDR3 is 14 amino acids. V gave up 3 bases and J gave up 6 bases, with 16 bases separating them. CDR1 is DFQATT, CDR2 SNEGSKA, per germline (reference sequence). This chain's CDR3 is CSASRQRAWDTQYF. CDR3 DNA: TGCAGTGCTAGTCGTCAGCGAGCATGGGATACGCAGTATTTT.

This clonotype was observed a few times. The genes are TRBV5-5 and TRBJ1-1; 9 bases align to TRBD1. Losses at the gene ends were 2 bases for V and 1 base for J; bases not matched to a gene: 3. The germline V gene has CDR1 SGHKS and CDR2 YYEKEE (reference sequence). CDR3 length equals 15 residues. Here the CDR3 reads CASSFGTGRNTEAFF. The CDR3 coding sequence is TGTGCCAGCAGCTTCGGGACAGGGAGGAACACTGAAGCTTTCTTT.